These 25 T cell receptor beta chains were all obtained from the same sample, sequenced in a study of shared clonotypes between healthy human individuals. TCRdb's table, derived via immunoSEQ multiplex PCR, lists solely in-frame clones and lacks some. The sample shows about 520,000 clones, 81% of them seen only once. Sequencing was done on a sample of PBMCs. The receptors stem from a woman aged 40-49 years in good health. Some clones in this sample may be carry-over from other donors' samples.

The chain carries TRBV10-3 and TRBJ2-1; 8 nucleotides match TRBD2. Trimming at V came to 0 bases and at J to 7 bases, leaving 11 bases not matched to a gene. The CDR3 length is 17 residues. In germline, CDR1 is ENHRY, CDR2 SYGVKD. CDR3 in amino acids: CAISESFSGTFRNEQFF. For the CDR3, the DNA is TGTGCCATCAGTGAGTCGTTTAGCGGGACCTTTCGGAATGAGCAGTTCTTC.

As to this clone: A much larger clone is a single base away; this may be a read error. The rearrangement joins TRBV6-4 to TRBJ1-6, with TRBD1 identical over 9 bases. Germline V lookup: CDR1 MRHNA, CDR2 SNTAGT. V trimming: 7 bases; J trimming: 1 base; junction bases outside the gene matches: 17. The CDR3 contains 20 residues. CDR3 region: CASTFGGQGGPLSYNSPLHF. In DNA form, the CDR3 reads TGTGCCAGCACTTTTGGGGGACAGGGTGGTCCGCTGTCCTATAATTCACCCCTCCACTTT.

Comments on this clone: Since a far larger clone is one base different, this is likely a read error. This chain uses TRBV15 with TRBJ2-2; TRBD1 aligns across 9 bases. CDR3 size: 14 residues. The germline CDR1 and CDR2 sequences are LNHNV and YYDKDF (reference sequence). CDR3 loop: CAASRDREVGELFF. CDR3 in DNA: TGTGCCGCCAGCAGGGACAGGGAGGTCGGGGAGCTGTTTTTT.

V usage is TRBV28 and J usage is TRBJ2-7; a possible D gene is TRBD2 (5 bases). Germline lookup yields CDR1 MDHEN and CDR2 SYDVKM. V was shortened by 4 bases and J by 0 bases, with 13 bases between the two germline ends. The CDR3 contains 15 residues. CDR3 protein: CASSWTRIISYEQYF. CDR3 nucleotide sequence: TGTGCCAGCAGTTGGACTCGGATTATCTCCTACGAGCAGTACTTC. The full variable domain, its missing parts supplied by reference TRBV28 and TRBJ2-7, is DVKVTQSSRYLVKRTGEKVFLECVQDMDHENMFWYRQDPGLGLRLIYFSYDVKMKEKGDIPEGYSVSREKKERFSLILESASTNQTSMYLCASSWTRIISYEQYFGPGTRLTVT.

The chain's CDR3 is CASTSSGFYEQYF. For the CDR3, the DNA is TGTGCCAGCACCTCATCCGGCTTCTACGAGCAGTACTTC. The V gene is TRBV6-1, the J gene TRBJ2-7; D remains ambiguous. This CDR3 is built from 13 residues. Germline V gives CDR1 MNHNS, CDR2 SASEGT. The V and J ends lost 7 bases and 3 bases respectively, with 13 bases between them.

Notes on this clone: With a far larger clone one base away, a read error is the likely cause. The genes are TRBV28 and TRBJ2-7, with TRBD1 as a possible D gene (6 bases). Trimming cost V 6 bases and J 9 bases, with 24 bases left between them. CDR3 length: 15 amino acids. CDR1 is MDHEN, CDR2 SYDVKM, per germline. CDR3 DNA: TGTGCCAGCAGCCCCGGAGACAGGTATGTGGTCGGGCAGTACTTC. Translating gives CASSPGDRYVVGQYF. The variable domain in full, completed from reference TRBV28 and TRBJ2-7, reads DVKVTQSSRYLVKRTGEKVFLECVQDMDHENMFWYRQDPGLGLRLIYFSYDVKMKEKGDIPEGYSVSREKKERFSLILESASTNQTSMYLCASSPGDRYVVGQYFGPGTRLTVT.

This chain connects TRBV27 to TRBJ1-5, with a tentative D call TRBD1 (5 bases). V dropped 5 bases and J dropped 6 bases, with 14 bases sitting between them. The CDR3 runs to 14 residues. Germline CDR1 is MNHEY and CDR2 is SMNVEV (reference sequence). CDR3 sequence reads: CASSIIGVGQPQHF. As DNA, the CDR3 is TGTGCCAGCAGTATAATAGGGGTGGGTCAGCCCCAGCATTTT.

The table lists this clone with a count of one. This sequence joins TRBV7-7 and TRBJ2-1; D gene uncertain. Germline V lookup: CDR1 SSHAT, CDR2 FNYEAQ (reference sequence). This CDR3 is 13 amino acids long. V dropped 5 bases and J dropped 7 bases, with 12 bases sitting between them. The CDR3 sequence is CASSPQIGNEQFF. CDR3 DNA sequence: TGTGCCAGCAGCCCTCAGATAGGGAATGAGCAGTTCTTC.

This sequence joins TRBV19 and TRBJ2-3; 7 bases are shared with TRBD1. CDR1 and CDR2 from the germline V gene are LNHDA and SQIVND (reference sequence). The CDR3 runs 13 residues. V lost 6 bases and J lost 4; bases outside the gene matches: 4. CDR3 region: CASRTTGADTQYF. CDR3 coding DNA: TGTGCCAGTAGGACAACAGGGGCAGATACGCAGTATTTT.

CDR3 sequence reads: CASSPGTGKSYEQYF. DNA for the CDR3: TGTGCCAGCAGCCCCGGGACAGGTAAATCCTACGAGCAGTACTTC. The chain uses TRBV9 and TRBJ2-7; 8 nucleotides match TRBD1. V lost 4 bases and J lost 1; bases outside the gene matches: 7. Germline V CDR1 and CDR2: SGDLS, YYNGEE. The CDR3 has 15 amino acids.

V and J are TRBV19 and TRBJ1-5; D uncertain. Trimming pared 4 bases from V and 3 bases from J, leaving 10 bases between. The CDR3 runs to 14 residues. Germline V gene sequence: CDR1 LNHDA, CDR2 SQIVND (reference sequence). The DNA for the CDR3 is TGTGCCAGTAGTACCGGGCAGATCAATCAGCCCCAGCATTTT. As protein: CASSTGQINQPQHF. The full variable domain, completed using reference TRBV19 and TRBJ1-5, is DGGITQSPKYLFRKEGQNVTLSCEQNLNHDAMYWYRQDPGQGLRLIYYSQIVNDFQKGDIAEGYSVSREKKESFPLTVTSAQKNPTAFYLCASSTGQINQPQHFGDGTRLSIL.

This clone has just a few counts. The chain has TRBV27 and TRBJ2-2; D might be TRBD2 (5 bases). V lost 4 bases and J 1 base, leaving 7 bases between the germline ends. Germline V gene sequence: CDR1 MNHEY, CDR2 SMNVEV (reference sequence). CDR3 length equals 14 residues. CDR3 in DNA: TGTGCCAGCAGTTCGGGGAGGAACACCGGGGAGCTGTTTTTT. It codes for CASSSGRNTGELFF.

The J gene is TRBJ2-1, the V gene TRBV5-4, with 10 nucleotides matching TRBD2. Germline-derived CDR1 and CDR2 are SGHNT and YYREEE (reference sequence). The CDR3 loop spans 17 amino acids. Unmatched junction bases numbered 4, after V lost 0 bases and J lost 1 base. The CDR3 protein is CASSLDIAGGSYNEQFF. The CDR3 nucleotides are TGTGCCAGCAGCTTGGACATAGCGGGAGGATCCTACAATGAGCAGTTCTTC. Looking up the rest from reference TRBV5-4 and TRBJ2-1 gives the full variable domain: ETGVTQSPTHLIKTRGQQVTLRCSSQSGHNTVSWYQQALGQGPQFIFQYYREEENGRGNFPPRFSGLQFPNYSSELNVNALELDDSALYLCASSLDIAGGSYNEQFFGPGTRLTVL.

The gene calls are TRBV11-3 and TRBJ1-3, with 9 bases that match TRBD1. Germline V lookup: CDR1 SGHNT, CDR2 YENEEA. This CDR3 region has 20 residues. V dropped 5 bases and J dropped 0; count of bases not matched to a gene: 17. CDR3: CASSHQRDREAWDSGNTIYF. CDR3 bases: TGTGCCAGCAGCCATCAGAGGGACAGGGAGGCCTGGGACTCTGGAAACACCATATATTTT.

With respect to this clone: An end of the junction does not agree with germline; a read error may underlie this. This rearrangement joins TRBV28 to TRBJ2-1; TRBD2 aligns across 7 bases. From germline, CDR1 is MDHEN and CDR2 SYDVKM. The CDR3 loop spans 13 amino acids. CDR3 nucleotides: TGTGCCAGCACCAGTTGGAAAGGGACTACCTTTCTCTTC. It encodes CASTSWKGTTFLF.

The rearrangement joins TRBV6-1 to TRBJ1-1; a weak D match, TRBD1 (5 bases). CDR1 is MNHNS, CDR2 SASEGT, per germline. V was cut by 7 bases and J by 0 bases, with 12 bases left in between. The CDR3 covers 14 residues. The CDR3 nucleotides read TGTGCCAGCACTCCAGGGACCATGAACACTGAAGCTTTCTTT. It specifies CASTPGTMNTEAFF.

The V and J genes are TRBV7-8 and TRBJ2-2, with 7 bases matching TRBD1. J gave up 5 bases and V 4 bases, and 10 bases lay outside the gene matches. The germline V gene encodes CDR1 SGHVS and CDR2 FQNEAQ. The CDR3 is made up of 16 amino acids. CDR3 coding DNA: TGTGCCAGCAGCTATACAGGGGTGGTTCGTACCGGGGAGCTGTTTTTT. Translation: CASSYTGVVRTGELFF.

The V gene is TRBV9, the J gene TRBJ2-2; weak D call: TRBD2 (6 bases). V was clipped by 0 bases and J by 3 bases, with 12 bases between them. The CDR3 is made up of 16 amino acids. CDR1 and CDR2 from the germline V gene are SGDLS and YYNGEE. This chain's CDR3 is CASSVAVAAYTGELFF. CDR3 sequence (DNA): TGTGCCAGCAGCGTAGCAGTAGCGGCTTACACCGGGGAGCTGTTTTTT.

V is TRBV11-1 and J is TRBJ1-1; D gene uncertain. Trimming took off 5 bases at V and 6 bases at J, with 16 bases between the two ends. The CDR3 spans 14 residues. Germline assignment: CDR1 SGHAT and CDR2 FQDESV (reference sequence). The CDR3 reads CASSDDSYGAEAFF. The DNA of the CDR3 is TGTGCCAGCAGCGACGACTCATACGGGGCTGAAGCTTTCTTT.

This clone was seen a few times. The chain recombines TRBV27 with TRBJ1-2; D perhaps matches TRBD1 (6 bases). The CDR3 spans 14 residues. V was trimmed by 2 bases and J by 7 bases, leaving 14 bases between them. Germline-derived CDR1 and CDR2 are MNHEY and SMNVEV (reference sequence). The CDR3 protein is CASSLGRGRIGYTF. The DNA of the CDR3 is TGTGCCAGCAGTTTAGGCAGGGGCCGGATTGGCTACACCTTC.

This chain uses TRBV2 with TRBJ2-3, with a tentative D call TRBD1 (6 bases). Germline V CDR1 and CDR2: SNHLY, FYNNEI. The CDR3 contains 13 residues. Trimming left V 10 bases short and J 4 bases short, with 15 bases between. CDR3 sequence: CATSGASADTQYF. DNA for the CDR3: TGTGCCACATCAGGGGCCTCAGCAGATACGCAGTATTTT.

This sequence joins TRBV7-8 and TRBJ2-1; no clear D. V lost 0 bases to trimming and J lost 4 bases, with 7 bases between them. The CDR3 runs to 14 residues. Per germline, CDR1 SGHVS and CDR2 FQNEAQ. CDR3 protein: CASSLARLYNEQFF. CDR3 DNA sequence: TGTGCCAGCAGCTTAGCAAGACTTTACAATGAGCAGTTCTTC. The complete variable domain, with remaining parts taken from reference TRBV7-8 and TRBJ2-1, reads GAGVSQSPRYKVAKRGQDVALRCDPISGHVSLFWYQQALGQGPEFLTYFQNEAQLDKSGLPSDRFFAERPEGSVSTLKIQRTQQEDSAVYLCASSLARLYNEQFFGPGTRLTVL.

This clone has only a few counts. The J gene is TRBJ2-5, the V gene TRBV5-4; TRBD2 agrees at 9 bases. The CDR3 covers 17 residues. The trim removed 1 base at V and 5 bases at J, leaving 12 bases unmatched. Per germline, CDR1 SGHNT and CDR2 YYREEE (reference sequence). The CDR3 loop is CASSLRGSGSLAETQYF. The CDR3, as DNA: TGTGCCAGCAGCTTGAGGGGTAGCGGGAGTTTGGCGGAGACCCAGTACTTC.

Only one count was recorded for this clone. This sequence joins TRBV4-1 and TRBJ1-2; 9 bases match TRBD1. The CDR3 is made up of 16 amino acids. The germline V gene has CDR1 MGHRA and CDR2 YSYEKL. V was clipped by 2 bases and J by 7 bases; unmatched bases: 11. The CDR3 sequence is CASSQPRDRDLRGYTF. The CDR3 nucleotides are TGCGCCAGCAGCCAACCCCGGGACAGGGATCTTCGTGGCTACACCTTC.

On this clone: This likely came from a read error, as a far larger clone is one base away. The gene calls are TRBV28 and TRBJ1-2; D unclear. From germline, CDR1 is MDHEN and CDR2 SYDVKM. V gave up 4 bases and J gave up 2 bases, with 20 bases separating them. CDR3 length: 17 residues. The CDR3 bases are TGTGCCAGCAGTTCCCGAAACCTTGGTTTGGGGAACTATGGCTACACCTTC. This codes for CASSSRNLGLGNYGYTF.